These 17 T cell receptor beta chains were all obtained from the same sample, sequenced in a study of CD8 T cells in ankylosing spondylitis. TCRdb independently ran MiXCR on the 5' RACE reads; one entry per CDR3 protein. The table shows around 91,000 distinct CDR3 sequences, with approximately 9.6% occurring only once. Study findings and constraints: There was a TCR beta motif, made of several highly homologous variants, that appeared characteristic of ankylosing spondylitis blood.

These TCRs' antigens remain unknown. Sequencing used blood, either unsorted or a sorted T cell fraction (not recorded which). These receptor sequences come from a male donor with ankylosing spondylitis.

This clonotype was counted only a few times. The chain has TRBV7-8 and TRBJ2-5; no reliable D call. This CDR3 comprises 14 residues. Trimming left V 1 base short and J 2 bases short, with 8 bases between. Germline V gene data show CDR1 as SGHVS and CDR2 as FQNEAQ. CDR3 sequence: CASSLEVRQETQYF. In nucleotides, the CDR3 is TGTGCCAGCAGCTTAGAGGTGCGGCAAGAGACCCAGTACTTC. Drawing the rest from reference TRBV7-8 and TRBJ2-5, the complete variable domain is GAGVSQSPRYKVAKRGQDVALRCDPISGHVSLFWYQQALGQGPEFLTYFQNEAQLDKSGLPSDRFFAERPEGSVSTLKIQRTQQEDSAVYLCASSLEVRQETQYFGPGTRLLVL.

This clonotype was picked up a small number of times. This chain joins TRBV27 and TRBJ2-7, with D tentatively TRBD2 (6 bases). V lost 8 bases, J lost 3 bases, and 20 bases lay in between. Germline V gene sequence: CDR1 MNHEY, CDR2 SMNVEV (reference sequence). CDR3 length equals 15 residues. CDR3 coding DNA: TGTGCCAGCCCCGGGGAGGTTAGCGGAATCTACGAGCAGTACGTC. This encodes CASPGEVSGIYEQYV.

In this sample, this clonotype turned up many times. J is TRBJ2-7 and V is TRBV12-3 or TRBV12-4, with TRBD2 as a possible D gene (5 bases). The CDR3 runs to 13 residues. The germline V and J ends were trimmed by 5 bases and 2 bases, with 10 bases remaining between them. The chain's CDR3 is CASSPSGAYEQYV. DNA of the CDR3: TGTGCCAGCAGTCCTTCCGGGGCCTACGAGCAGTACGTC.

CDR3 sequence (DNA): TGTGCCAGCAGCTTGGCACTAGCGGGGGCCTACGAGCAGTACGTC. Protein: CASSLALAGAYEQYV. The chain combines TRBV5-6 with TRBJ2-7; 11 bases match TRBD2. The J segment lost 2 bases and the V segment lost 0 bases, leaving 1 base of the junction unmatched. CDR1 and CDR2 from the germline V gene are SGHDT and YYEEEE. The CDR3 has 15 amino acids.

The chain recombines TRBV4-1 with TRBJ2-3, with unresolved D. V lost 0 bases, J lost 6 bases, and 22 bases lay in between. In germline, CDR1 is MGHRA, CDR2 YSYEKL. CDR3 length: 18 residues. The CDR3 region has the DNA TGCGCCAGCAGCCAAGATCGAGGAAGGGCCCACCCTGTGGATACGCAGTATTTT. Its translation: CASSQDRGRAHPVDTQYF.

This clonotype occurred many times. The chain joins TRBV12-3 or TRBV12-4 to TRBJ1-1; maybe TRBD1 (5 bases). V was shortened by 6 bases and J by 4 bases, with 15 bases between the two germline ends. This CDR3 spans 14 amino acids. CDR3 region: CASSPRGGGTEAFF. The CDR3 DNA is TGTGCCAGCAGCCCCCGGGGGGGGGGCACTGAAGCTTTCTTT.

This clonotype was seen ten or more times. CDR3 amino acids: CASSLYRTGGNEQYF. Here the CDR3 DNA reads TGTGCCAGCAGCTTATATAGGACCGGCGGGAACGAGCAGTACTTC. This rearrangement joins TRBV11-1 to TRBJ2-7, with a possible D match to TRBD2 (6 bases). The germline CDR1 and CDR2 sequences are SGHAT and FQDESV (reference sequence). The CDR3 runs 15 residues. V was clipped by 2 bases and J by 5 bases, with 16 bases between them. Full variable domain (remainder filled in from reference TRBV11-1 and TRBJ2-7): EAEVAQSPRYKITEKSQAVAFWCDPISGHATLYWYRQILGQGPELLVQFQDESVVDDSQLPKDRFSAERLKGVDSTLKIQPAELGDSAMYLCASSLYRTGGNEQYFGPGTRLTVT.

The sample holds many counts of this clonotype. This chain uses TRBV12-3 or TRBV12-4 with TRBJ2-1; D might be TRBD1 or TRBD2, each matching 5 bases. The germline V and J ends were trimmed by 4 bases and 8 bases, with 15 bases remaining between them. The CDR3 is 14 residues long. CDR3 nucleotide sequence: TGTGCCAGCAGTTCAGGGCCCGAGGGAGATGAGCAGTTCTTC. Residues: CASSSGPEGDEQFF.

The chain links TRBV27 to TRBJ2-7; possibly TRBD1 or TRBD2 for D (5 bases each). This CDR3 has 15 residues. The germline V gene encodes CDR1 MNHEY and CDR2 SMNVEV (reference sequence). The V gene lost 6 bases and the J gene lost 5 bases, with 20 bases spanning the gap. CDR3 in DNA: TGTGCCAGCAGCTTTAGGGGAGTAAGTATCCACGAGCAGTACTTC. Encoded protein: CASSFRGVSIHEQYF.

There are many counts of this clonotype. The chain couples TRBV12-3 or TRBV12-4 to TRBJ2-1; 7 bases line up with TRBD1. The CDR3 has 14 residues. With 4 bases clipped from V and 8 bases from J, the junction kept 8 bases outside the gene matches. The CDR3 sequence: CASSSETGFDEQFF. The CDR3 coding sequence is TGTGCCAGCAGTTCAGAGACAGGGTTCGATGAGCAGTTCTTC.

The rearrangement joins TRBV19 to TRBJ2-7; weak D call: TRBD2 (7 bases). Trimming removed 6 bases from V and 2 bases from J, with 17 bases in between. The CDR3 is 15 residues long. The germline CDR1 and CDR2 sequences are LNHDA and SQIVND (reference sequence). The CDR3 nucleotides are TGTGCCAGTAGCCATACAGGGAGGGGCCCCTACGAGCAGTACTTC. This codes for CASSHTGRGPYEQYF.

This clonotype was observed a few times. The J gene is TRBJ1-4, the V gene TRBV19; 10 nucleotides line up with TRBD1. The CDR3 is 15 amino acids. The junction had 8 bases not matched to a gene; V was cut back by 6 bases and J by 7 bases. Germline V gives CDR1 LNHDA, CDR2 SQIVND (reference sequence). The CDR3 reads CASSPDRGQGEKLFF. The CDR3 DNA reads as TGTGCCAGTAGCCCCGACAGGGGGCAAGGTGAAAAACTGTTTTTT.

This clonotype has ten or more counts. The chain uses TRBV9 and TRBJ1-3, with D tentatively TRBD1 (6 bases). CDR1 and CDR2 from the germline V gene are SGDLS and YYNGEE. Trimming shortened V by 2 bases and J by 0 bases, and 15 bases separated the two germline ends. The CDR3 has 17 amino acids. In DNA form, the CDR3 reads TGTGCCAGCAGCGTTGACGGGACACCCAGCTCTGGAAACACCATATATTTT. Translated: CASSVDGTPSSGNTIYF.

The chain combines TRBV5-4 with TRBJ2-1; the match to TRBD1 covers 12 bases. In germline, CDR1 is SGHNT, CDR2 YYREEE (reference sequence). The CDR3 runs 13 residues. The V segment lost 3 bases and the J segment 8 bases; nucleotides outside the gene matches: 0. This chain's CDR3 is CASSWDRGHEQFF. The CDR3 DNA sequence: TGTGCCAGCAGCTGGGACAGGGGGCATGAGCAGTTCTTC.

This clonotype was picked up many times. Written as DNA, the CDR3 is TGCAGCTCACGGGAGCGGGGGTACAATGAGCAGTTCTTC. It specifies CSSRERGYNEQFF. The chain combines TRBV29-1 with TRBJ2-1, with TRBD2 matching over 8 bases. V lost 8 bases, J lost 4 bases, and 7 bases stayed unmatched. CDR3 length: 13 residues. Germline values: CDR1 SQVTM, CDR2 ANQGSEA.

Worth noting for this clonotype: A read error may produce the germline difference seen at one junction end. The chain carries TRBV12-3 or TRBV12-4 and TRBJ2-2; 10 bases fit TRBD2. The CDR3 consists of 17 residues. In DNA, the CDR3 is TGTGACAGCAGAGAACAGAGCCTAGCGGGAGCGGCCGGGGAGCTGTTTTTT. Translated, it gives CDSREQSLAGAAGELFF.

This chain uses TRBV20-1 with TRBJ2-5; 7 positions agree with TRBD2. The V gene end was trimmed by 0 bases and the J gene end by 5 bases; junction bases not matched to a gene: 6. The germline V gene has CDR1 DFQATT and CDR2 SNEGSKA (reference sequence). The CDR3 is made up of 14 amino acids. CDR3 in DNA: TGCAGTGCTAGAGAGACTAGGGAGGGGGAGACCCAGTACTTC. This codes for CSARETREGETQYF.